A selection of T cell receptor beta chains follows, all from one sample in a study of blood T cell repertoires in COVID-19. This table comes from immunoSEQ multiplex PCR, and its TCRdb copy is limited to in-frame clones, with some not included. The sample has 350,000 to 400,000 clones; roughly 87% are singletons. Sequenced sample: PBMCs or T cells enriched from blood (not recorded which). The receptors were sampled from a woman younger than 45 who had recovered from COVID-19. Both conserved end residues are part of each CDR3. The D gene is left open where the match is weak. Clone size appears in some rows only: once, few, many, or a class for an expanded clone.

clone_size j_call d_call v_call cdr3_length cdr3_nt cdr3_aa
NA TRBJ1-1 NA TRBV3-1/TRBV3-2 14 TGTGCCAGCAGCCAAGAGCGTCTCGGCACTGAAGCTTTCTTT CASSQERLGTEAFF
once TRBJ1-2 TRBD1 TRBV7-9 17 TGTGCCAGCAGCTTAGACTCAGGGGGGACCTCCCGGGGTGGCTACACCTTC CASSLDSGGTSRGGYTF
NA TRBJ2-1 NA TRBV24-1 13 TGTGCCACCGGGGGGGGCACGATAACAGAGCAGTTCTTC CATGGGTITEQFF
NA TRBJ1-5 NA TRBV6-5 13 TGTGCCAGCGGGCTGGGTCTAAATCAGCCCCAGCATTTT CASGLGLNQPQHF
few TRBJ2-7 NA TRBV4-1 15 TGCGCCAGCAGCCAAGAAGCCGCCCCCGGGGACGAGCAGTACTTC CASSQEAAPGDEQYF
NA TRBJ2-4 NA TRBV5-4 15 TGTGCCAGCAGCTATGGCGGGACTCCGAAAAACATTCAGTACTTC CASSYGGTPKNIQYF
NA TRBJ2-6 TRBD1 TRBV7-2 18 TGTGCCAGCAGCTTAGCACCGAACAGGGGGGCAGGGGCCAACGTCCTGACTTTC CASSLAPNRGAGANVLTF
NA TRBJ1-2 TRBD1 TRBV5-4 14 TGTGCCAGCAGGGGGACAGGGAGGGACTATGGCTACACCTTC CASRGTGRDYGYTF
NA TRBJ2-7 TRBD1 TRBV29-1 13 TGCAGCGTTGCAGGGGGATCCTCCTACGAGCAGTACTTC CSVAGGSSYEQYF
NA TRBJ1-1 TRBD1 TRBV11-2 14 TGTGCCAGCAGCCTTACAGGGGGTGGCACTGAAGCTTTCTTT CASSLTGGGTEAFF
NA TRBJ2-5 NA TRBV4-1 13 TGCGCCAGCAGCCGCACCCAGGGTGAGACCCAGTACTTC CASSRTQGETQYF
NA TRBJ2-3 TRBD2 TRBV28 15 TGTGCCAGCAGTTTCAGCGGGAGTCATGTTGATACGCAGTATTTT CASSFSGSHVDTQYF
NA TRBJ1-2 NA TRBV19 12 TGTGCCAGTAGTCTTTGGGGGGTCGGCTACACCTTC CASSLWGVGYTF
NA TRBJ2-1 TRBD2 TRBV28 15 TGTGCCAGCAGTTTACAGAGGGACTATTGGAATGAGCAGTTCTTC CASSLQRDYWNEQFF
NA TRBJ2-6 NA TRBV24-1 16 TGTGCCACCAGTGATTCCAGGGGCGATGGGGCCAACGTCCTGACTTTC CATSDSRGDGANVLTF
NA TRBJ1-2 NA TRBV10-2 13 TGCGCCAGCAGCGACGGGGTCTTATATGGCTACACCTTC CASSDGVLYGYTF
NA TRBJ2-5 NA TRBV19 13 TGTGCCAGTAGTCCTCACTACCAAGAGACCCAGTACTTC CASSPHYQETQYF
few TRBJ2-3 TRBD2 TRBV24-1 16 TGTGCCACCAGTGATTCGCGGACTAGTGTTTCAGATACGCAGTATTTT CATSDSRTSVSDTQYF
NA TRBJ2-1 NA TRBV28 19 TGTGCCAGCAGTTCGACAGGGGGTAGCGGGAGGAGCTCCTACAATGAGCAGTTCTTC CASSSTGGSGRSSYNEQFF
NA TRBJ1-2 NA TRBV24-1 12 TGTGCCACCGAGGGGGTCGAGTCTGGCTACACCTTC CATEGVESGYTF
NA TRBJ2-1 TRBD2 TRBV28 19 TGTGCCAGCCTACCCGGGGGGTTAGTGAGCGGGAGAGCCTACAATGAGCAGTTCTTC CASLPGGLVSGRAYNEQFF
NA TRBJ1-6 TRBD1 TRBV12-3/TRBV12-4 13 TGTGCCAGCACTCGGACAGGGAATTCACCCCTCCACTTT CASTRTGNSPLHF
NA TRBJ1-4 TRBD1 TRBV11-2 14 TGTGCCAGCACCCTAGGGACAGGGGGTGAAAAACTGTTTTTT CASTLGTGGEKLFF
NA TRBJ1-4 TRBD1 TRBV28 15 TGTGCCAGCATTGAAGCCGGGACAGGGGGTAGAAAACTGTTTTTT CASIEAGTGGRKLFF
NA TRBJ2-5 NA TRBV7-3 13 TGTGCCAGCAGCTTAAGACAGGATGGGACCCAGTACTTC CASSLRQDGTQYF
NA TRBJ2-2 NA TRBV7-2 16 TGTGCCAGCAGCCCAAGACCGGGATCGAACACCGGGGAGCTGTTTTTT CASSPRPGSNTGELFF
NA TRBJ1-5 NA TRBV9 15 TGTGCCAGCAGCGTAGATCCAGGGGGCAATCAGCCCCAGCATTTT CASSVDPGGNQPQHF
NA TRBJ2-7 TRBD1 TRBV11-3 15 TGTGCCAGCAGCTTGCGGGGACAGGGTGGCCACGAGCAGTACTTC CASSLRGQGGHEQYF
NA TRBJ1-2 NA TRBV28 11 TGTGCCAGCAGTCAGGGTGATGGCTACACCTTC CASSQGDGYTF
NA TRBJ2-1 TRBD1 TRBV7-8 14 TGTGCCAGCAGCTTCGAGGGGGCGTCCAATGAGCAGTTCTTC CASSFEGASNEQFF
NA TRBJ2-1 TRBD1 TRBV5-1 13 TGCGCCAGCAGCTCCGGACAGGACAATGAGCAGTTCTTC CASSSGQDNEQFF
NA TRBJ1-1 TRBD1 TRBV9 16 TGTGCCAGCAGCGAGAAGACAGGGCAGATAAACACTGAAGCTTTCTTT CASSEKTGQINTEAFF